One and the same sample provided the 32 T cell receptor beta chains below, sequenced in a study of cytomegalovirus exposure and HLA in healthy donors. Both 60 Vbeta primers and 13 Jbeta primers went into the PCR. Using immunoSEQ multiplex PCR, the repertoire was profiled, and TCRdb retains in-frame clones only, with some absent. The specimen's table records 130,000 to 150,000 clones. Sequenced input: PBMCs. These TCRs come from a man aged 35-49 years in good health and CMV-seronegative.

CDR3 nucleotide sequence: TGTGCCAGCAGTTCGGGACATCTGAACACTGAAGCTTTCTTT. Its protein product is CASSSGHLNTEAFF. The genes are TRBV27 and TRBJ1-1, with a possible D match to TRBD1 (6 bases). CDR1 is MNHEY, CDR2 SMNVEV, per germline (reference sequence). With 4 bases removed from V and 0 bases from J, the gap between germline ends came to 9 bases. There are 14 residues in the CDR3.

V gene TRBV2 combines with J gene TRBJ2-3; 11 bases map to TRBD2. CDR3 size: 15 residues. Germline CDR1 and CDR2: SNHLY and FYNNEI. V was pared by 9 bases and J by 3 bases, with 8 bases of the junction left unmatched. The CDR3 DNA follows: TGTGCCAGTGGGACGGTAGCGGGGGGGACAGATACGCAGTATTTT. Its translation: CASGTVAGGTDTQYF.

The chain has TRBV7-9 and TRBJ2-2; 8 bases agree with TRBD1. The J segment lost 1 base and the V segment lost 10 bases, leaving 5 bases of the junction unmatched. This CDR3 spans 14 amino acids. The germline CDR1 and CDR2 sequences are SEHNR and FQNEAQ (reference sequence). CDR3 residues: CAITGTGNTGELFF. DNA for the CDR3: TGTGCCATCACCGGGACAGGGAACACCGGGGAGCTGTTTTTT.

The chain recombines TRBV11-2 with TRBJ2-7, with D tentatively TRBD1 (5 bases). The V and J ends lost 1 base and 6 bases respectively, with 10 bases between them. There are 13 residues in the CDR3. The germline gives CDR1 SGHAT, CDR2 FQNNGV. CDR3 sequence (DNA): TGTGCCAGCAGCTTAGTCGGGCAGGGCGAGCAGTACTTC. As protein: CASSLVGQGEQYF.

CDR3 residues: CASSLLGQGYTEAFF. The CDR3 DNA follows: TGTGCCAGCAGCTTACTGGGACAGGGTTACACTGAAGCTTTCTTT. V usage is TRBV7-3 and J usage is TRBJ1-1, with 9 bases identical to TRBD1. V shed 2 bases and J 3 bases; nucleotides not matched to a gene: 4. The CDR3 is 15 residues long. Looked up from germline, CDR1 is SGHTA and CDR2 is FQGTGA.

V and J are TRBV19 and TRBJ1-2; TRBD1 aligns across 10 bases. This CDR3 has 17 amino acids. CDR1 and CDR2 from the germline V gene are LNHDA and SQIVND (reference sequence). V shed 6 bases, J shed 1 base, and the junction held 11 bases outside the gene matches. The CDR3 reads CASSPRGTGDFNYGYTF. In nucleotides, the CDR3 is TGTGCCAGTAGCCCTAGAGGGACAGGGGATTTTAACTATGGCTACACCTTC. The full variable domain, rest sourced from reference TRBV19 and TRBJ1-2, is DGGITQSPKYLFRKEGQNVTLSCEQNLNHDAMYWYRQDPGQGLRLIYYSQIVNDFQKGDIAEGYSVSREKKESFPLTVTSAQKNPTAFYLCASSPRGTGDFNYGYTFGSGTRLTVV.

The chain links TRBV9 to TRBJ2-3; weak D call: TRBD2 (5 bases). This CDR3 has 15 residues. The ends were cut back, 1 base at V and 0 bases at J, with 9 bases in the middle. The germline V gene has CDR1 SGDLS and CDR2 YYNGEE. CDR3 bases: TGTGCCAGCAGCGTAAGCGGTTATAGCACAGATACGCAGTATTTT. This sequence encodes CASSVSGYSTDTQYF.

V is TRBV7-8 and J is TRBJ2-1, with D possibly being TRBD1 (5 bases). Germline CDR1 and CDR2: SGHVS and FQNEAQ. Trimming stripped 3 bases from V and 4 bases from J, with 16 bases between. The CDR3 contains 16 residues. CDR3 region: CASSFFEGVYYNEQFF. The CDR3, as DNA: TGTGCCAGCAGCTTCTTTGAAGGGGTATATTACAATGAGCAGTTCTTC.

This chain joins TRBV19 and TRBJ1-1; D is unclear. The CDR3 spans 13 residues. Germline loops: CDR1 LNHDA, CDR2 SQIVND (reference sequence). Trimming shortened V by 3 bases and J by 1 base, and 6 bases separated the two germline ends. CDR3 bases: TGTGCCAGTAGTATCGGTGAGAACACTGAAGCTTTCTTT. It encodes CASSIGENTEAFF.

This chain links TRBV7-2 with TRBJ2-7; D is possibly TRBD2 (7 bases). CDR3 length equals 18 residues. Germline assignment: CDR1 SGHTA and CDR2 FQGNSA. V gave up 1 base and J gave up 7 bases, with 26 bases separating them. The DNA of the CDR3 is TGTGCCAGCAGCTTAGTAACTCTGGTTCGGGGGGCCGGCGGGGAGCAGTACTTC. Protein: CASSLVTLVRGAGGEQYF.

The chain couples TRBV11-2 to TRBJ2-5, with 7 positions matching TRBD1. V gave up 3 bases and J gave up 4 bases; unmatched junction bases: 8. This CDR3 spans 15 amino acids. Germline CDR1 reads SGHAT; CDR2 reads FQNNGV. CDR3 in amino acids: CASSFTGDGGETQYF. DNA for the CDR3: TGTGCCAGCAGCTTTACAGGGGATGGAGGAGAGACCCAGTACTTC.

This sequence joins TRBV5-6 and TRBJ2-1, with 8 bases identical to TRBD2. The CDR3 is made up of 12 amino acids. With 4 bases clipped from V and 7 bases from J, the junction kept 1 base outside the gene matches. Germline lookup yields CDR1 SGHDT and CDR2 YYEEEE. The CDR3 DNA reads TGTGCCAGCAGCCGGGAGGGGAATGAGCAGTTCTTC. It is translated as CASSREGNEQFF. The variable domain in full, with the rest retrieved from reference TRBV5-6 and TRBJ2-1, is DAGVTQSPTHLIKTRGQQVTLRCSPKSGHDTVSWYQQALGQGPQFIFQYYEEEERQRGNFPDRFSGHQFPNYSSELNVNALLLGDSALYLCASSREGNEQFFGPGTRLTVL.

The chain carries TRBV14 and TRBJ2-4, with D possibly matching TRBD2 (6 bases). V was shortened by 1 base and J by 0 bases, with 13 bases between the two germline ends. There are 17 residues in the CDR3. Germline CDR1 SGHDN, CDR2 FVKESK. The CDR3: CASSQVGRGLAKNIQYF. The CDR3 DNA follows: TGTGCCAGCAGCCAAGTCGGACGGGGGTTAGCCAAAAACATTCAGTACTTC.

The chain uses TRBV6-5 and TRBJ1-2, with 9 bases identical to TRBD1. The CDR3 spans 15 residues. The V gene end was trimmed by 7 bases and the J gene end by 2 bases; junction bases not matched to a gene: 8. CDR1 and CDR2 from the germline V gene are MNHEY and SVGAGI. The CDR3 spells CASTRQGGLNYGYTF. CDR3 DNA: TGTGCCAGCACCCGACAGGGGGGTTTAAACTATGGCTACACCTTC.

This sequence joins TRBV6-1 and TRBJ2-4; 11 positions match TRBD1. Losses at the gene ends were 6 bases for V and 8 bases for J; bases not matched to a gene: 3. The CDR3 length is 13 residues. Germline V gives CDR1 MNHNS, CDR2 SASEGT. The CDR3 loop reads CASRDRGLDIQYF. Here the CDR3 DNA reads TGTGCCAGCAGGGACAGGGGGCTGGACATTCAGTACTTC.

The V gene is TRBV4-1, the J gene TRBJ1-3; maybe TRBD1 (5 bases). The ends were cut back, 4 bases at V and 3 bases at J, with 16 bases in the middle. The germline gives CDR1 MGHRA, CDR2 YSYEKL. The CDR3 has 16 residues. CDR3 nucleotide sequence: TGCGCCAGCAGCCCCCTTGAGCAGGGTTTTGGAAACACCATATATTTT. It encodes CASSPLEQGFGNTIYF.

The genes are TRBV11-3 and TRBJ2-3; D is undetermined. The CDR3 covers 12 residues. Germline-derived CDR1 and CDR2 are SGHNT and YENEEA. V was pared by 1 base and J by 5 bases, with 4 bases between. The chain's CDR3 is CASSLGGDTQYF. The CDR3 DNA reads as TGTGCCAGCAGCTTAGGCGGAGATACGCAGTATTTT.

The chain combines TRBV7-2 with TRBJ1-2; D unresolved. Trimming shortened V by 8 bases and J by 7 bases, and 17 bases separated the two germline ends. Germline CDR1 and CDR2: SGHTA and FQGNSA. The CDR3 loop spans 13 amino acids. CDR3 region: CASGQYGPAGYTF. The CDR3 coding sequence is TGTGCCAGCGGGCAGTATGGGCCAGCTGGCTACACCTTC.

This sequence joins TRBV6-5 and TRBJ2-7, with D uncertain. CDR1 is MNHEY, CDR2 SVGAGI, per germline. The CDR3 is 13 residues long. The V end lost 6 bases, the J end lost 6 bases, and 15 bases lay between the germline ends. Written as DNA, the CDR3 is TGTGCCAGCAGCAACCCACCAGTTGGCGAGCAGTACTTC. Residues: CASSNPPVGEQYF.

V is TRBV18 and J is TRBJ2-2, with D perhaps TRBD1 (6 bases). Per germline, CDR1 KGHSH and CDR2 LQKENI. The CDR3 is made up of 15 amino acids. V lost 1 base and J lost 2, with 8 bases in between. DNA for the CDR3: TGTGCCAGCTCACCACGGACAGAAAACACCGGGGAGCTGTTTTTT. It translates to CASSPRTENTGELFF.

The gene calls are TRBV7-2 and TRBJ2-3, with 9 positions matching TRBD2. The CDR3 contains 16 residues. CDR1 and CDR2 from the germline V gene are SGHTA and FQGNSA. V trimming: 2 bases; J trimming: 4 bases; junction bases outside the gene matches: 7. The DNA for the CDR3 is TGTGCCAGCAGCTTAATCGCGGGGGGGCCTCCAGATACGCAGTATTTT. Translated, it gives CASSLIAGGPPDTQYF.

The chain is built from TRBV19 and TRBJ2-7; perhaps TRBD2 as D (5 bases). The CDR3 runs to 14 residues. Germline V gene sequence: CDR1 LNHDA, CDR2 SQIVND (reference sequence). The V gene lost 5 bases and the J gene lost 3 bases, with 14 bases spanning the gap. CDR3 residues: CASSPYRGIYEQYF. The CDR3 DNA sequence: TGTGCCAGTAGTCCCTACCGGGGAATCTACGAGCAGTACTTC.

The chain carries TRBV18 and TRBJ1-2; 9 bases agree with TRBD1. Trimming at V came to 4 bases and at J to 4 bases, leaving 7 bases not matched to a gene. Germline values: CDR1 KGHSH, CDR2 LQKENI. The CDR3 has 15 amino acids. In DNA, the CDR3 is TGTGCCAGCTCACTTGGGACAGGGAGCACCTATGGCTACACCTTC. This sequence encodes CASSLGTGSTYGYTF.

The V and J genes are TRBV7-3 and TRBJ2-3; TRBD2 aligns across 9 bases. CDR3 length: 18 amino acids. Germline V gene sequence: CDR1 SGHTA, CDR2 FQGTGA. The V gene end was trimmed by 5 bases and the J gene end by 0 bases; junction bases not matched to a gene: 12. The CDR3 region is CASSPAGGKYSSTDTQYF. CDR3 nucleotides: TGTGCCAGCAGCCCCGCGGGGGGGAAGTATTCTAGCACAGATACGCAGTATTTT.

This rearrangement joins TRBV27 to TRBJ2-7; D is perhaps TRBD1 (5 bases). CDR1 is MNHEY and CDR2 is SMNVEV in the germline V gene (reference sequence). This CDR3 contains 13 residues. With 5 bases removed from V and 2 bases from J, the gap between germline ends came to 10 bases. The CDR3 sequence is CASSVRVTYEQYF. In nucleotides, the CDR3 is TGTGCCAGCAGTGTCAGGGTTACCTACGAGCAGTACTTC.

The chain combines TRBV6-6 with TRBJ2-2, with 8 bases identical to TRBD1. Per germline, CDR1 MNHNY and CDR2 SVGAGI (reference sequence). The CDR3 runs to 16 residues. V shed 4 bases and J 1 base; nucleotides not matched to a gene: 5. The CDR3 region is CASSSTGQGNTGELFF. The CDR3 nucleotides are TGTGCCAGCAGTTCCACCGGACAGGGGAACACCGGGGAGCTGTTTTTT.

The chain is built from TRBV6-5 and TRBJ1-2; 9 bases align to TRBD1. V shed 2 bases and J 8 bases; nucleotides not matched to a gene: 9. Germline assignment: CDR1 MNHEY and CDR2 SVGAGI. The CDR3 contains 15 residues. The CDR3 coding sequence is TGTGCCAGCAGTTACGGGGGACAGGGCCTTTCGGGCTACACCTTC. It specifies CASSYGGQGLSGYTF.

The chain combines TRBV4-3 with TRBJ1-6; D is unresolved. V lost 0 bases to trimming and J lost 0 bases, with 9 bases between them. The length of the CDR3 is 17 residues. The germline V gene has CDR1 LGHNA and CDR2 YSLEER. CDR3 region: CASSQDVTSSYNSPLHF. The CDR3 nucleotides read TGCGCCAGCAGCCAAGATGTCACCAGCTCCTATAATTCACCCCTCCACTTT.

The CDR3 region is CASSPASGGGNTIYF. CDR3 DNA sequence: TGTGCCAGCAGCCCCGCCTCAGGGGGCGGAAACACCATATATTTT. V usage is TRBV13 and J usage is TRBJ1-3, with 8 bases lining up with TRBD1. Germline V gene data show CDR1 as PRHDT and CDR2 as FYEKMQ (reference sequence). This CDR3 has 15 amino acids. Trimming cost V 5 bases and J 4 bases; bases outside gene matches: 7.

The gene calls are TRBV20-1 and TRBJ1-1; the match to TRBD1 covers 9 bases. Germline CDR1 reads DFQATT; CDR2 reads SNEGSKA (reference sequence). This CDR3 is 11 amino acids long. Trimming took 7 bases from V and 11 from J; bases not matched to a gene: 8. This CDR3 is CSGTTGGWAFF. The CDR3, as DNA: TGCAGTGGAACGACAGGGGGGTGGGCTTTCTTT.

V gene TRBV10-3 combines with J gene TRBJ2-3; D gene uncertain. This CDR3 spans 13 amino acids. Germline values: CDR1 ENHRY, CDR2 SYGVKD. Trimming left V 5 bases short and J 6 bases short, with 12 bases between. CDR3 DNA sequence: TGTGCCATCAGTTTCGGAGTGCGGGATACGCAGTATTTT. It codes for CAISFGVRDTQYF.

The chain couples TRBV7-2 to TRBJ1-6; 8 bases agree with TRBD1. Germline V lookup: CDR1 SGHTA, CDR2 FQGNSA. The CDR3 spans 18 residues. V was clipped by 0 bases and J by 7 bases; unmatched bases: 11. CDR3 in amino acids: CASSLAGQGTYGNSPLHF. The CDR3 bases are TGTGCCAGCAGCTTAGCAGGACAGGGAACATACGGGAATTCACCCCTCCACTTT.